This record covers a single T cell receptor beta chain. Its antigen is as yet unknown. These data come from a study of T-cell memory formation after mild COVID-19. Germline V gives CDR1 KGHDR, CDR2 SFDVKD. This CDR3 spans 13 amino acids. V dropped 3 bases and J dropped 5 bases, with 9 bases sitting between them. Employing constant-segment primers, 5'RACE generated TCR alpha and TCR beta cDNA libraries bearing sample barcodes and UMIs. MiXCR was run by TCRdb on the 5' RACE reads, yielding one entry per CDR3 protein. This table has hundreds of thousands of distinct CDR3 sequences, about 18% appearing once. Whole-study results and caveats: Memory cells collected pre-infection included some clones that later responded, suggesting cross-reactive memory joined.

V usage is TRBV24-1 and J usage is TRBJ1-2, with D possibly matching TRBD1 (5 bases). The source is an adult woman who had mild COVID-19 (a few samples of this study predate the infection). Cell type and time point are not known. Sequences were obtained from PBMCs or a T cell subset sorted from them (not recorded which). CDR3 bases: TGTGCCACCAGTGATCCCGACAGTTATGGCTACACCTTC. It codes for CATSDPDSYGYTF.